This T cell receptor beta chain was captured by sequencing in a study of blood T cells in healthy people across ages. This CDR3 comprises 14 residues. V shed 5 bases and J shed 0 bases, with 8 bases lying between them. A second PCR of 7 to 11 cycles used a sample-barcoded 5' primer and a J-beta primer mix. TCRdb recomputed calls from the 5' RACE reads with MiXCR, one row per CDR3 protein. This sample has approximately 780,000 distinct CDR3 sequences, with about a quarter found just once. These same data were also listed under a study on T cells of mothers and their children.

Sequenced: blood. This clonotype was sampled from a boy aged 5-17 years in good health. The chain is built from TRBV12-3 or TRBV12-4 and TRBJ1-3; unclear D gene. The CDR3 here is CASSGRHSGNTIYF. The DNA of the CDR3 is TGTGCCAGCAGTGGACGGCACTCTGGAAACACCATATATTTT.